This T cell receptor beta chain was documented in a study of blood T cell repertoires in COVID-19. Using immunoSEQ multiplex PCR, the repertoire was profiled, and TCRdb retains in-frame clones only, with some absent. The sample has over 80,000 clones; approximately 90% are singletons. Losses at the gene ends were 8 bases for V and 0 bases for J; bases not matched to a gene: 7. The CDR3 loop spans 15 amino acids. Germline V gives CDR1 MNHEY, CDR2 SVGAGI. The clonotype comes from a man over 45 with acute or convalescent COVID-19. This rearrangement joins TRBV6-5 to TRBJ1-5; 7 bases match TRBD1. Material for sequencing was peripheral blood. The CDR3 loop reads CASLGTAYSNQPQHF. The CDR3, as DNA: TGTGCCAGCCTCGGGACAGCTTATAGCAATCAGCCCCAGCATTTT.